This TCR beta chain is drawn from a study of blood T cell repertoires in COVID-19 (TCRdb year 2020). For context, the study as a whole: Samples from collaborators originated in the United States, Italy and Spain and spanned both the acute and convalescent phases of COVID-19. The prospective study material was composed of cDNA or gDNA derived from T cells, B-cell-depleted T cells, or PBMCs. Subjects who had been exposed to COVID-19, were actively infected with it, or had recovered from it provided the deeply sampled blood TCRbeta repertoires that made up the dataset. The repertoires were released in a freely available public database meant as a resource for research on the immune response to SARS-CoV-2. Samples came from the ongoing ImmuneRACE study (first 160 participants) plus 1,254 subjects from 6 global collaborators. A de-identified subject ID, COVID-19 status, age in years and sex were almost always included in the sample metadata. HLA class I and class II types, where available, came from metadata supplied by the sample provider rather than from assay-based typing.

The paper as a whole reports these results and caveats: The quantity of clinical and demographic metadata differed by source and by participant and was supplied without curation.

Each collaborating institution followed its own protocols to collect whole blood in K2EDTA tubes. For TCRbeta analysis, collaborators shipped samples in one of three forms: frozen whole blood, isolated PBMCs, or DNA extracted from either of those sample types. TCRbeta CDR3 regions were amplified from genomic DNA using the immunoSEQ Assay, a bias-controlled multiplex PCR. On the authors' methods: The number of nucleated cells in each sample was estimated from the amplification of reference gene primers within the assay. To quantify the absolute abundance of each unique TCRbeta CDR3 rearrangement, sequence reads were collapsed and filtered. For each sample, productive Simpson clonality was calculated as the square root of Simpson's diversity index over productive rearrangements. Entries here come from immuneACCESS through TCRdb and include only in-frame sequences with V and J called. Some clones fail to appear in such tables; in the studies checked, an unresolved V gene covers under half of the shortfall, and the cause of the remainder is unknown. V, J and clone size are taken as reported in that table, and D and trimming were inferred from the DNA itself. In all, the sample holds over 100,000 clones, and 80% of those were seen once. Together, the top ten hold 16% of the sample.

On this clone: No cognate antigen has been identified for it. Qualities for individual bases were not recorded, and no much larger clone is one base off.

From a lookup of the germline V gene (reference sequence), CDR1 and CDR2 are MNHNY and SVGAGI. The CDR3 numbers 16 residues from cysteine through phenylalanine. The entry retains the CDR3 DNA only, 48 bases that are in frame from base 1. V is clipped by 6 bases and J by 1 base, and the sequence between their germline boundaries is 16 bases long. The origin of this receptor is a man in his sixties with active or convalescent COVID-19. The sequenced sample consisted of peripheral blood. Here the chain combines TRBV6-6 and TRBJ1-3, with the D segment identity uncertain. The CDR3 protein: CASSYAQARSGNTIYF. Here is the DNA: TGTGCCAGCAGCTACGCCCAGGCCCGATCTGGAAACACCATATATTTT.